Listed below are T cell receptor beta chains from one sample, sequenced in a study of cytomegalovirus exposure and HLA in healthy donors. Using immunoSEQ multiplex PCR, the repertoire was profiled, and TCRdb retains in-frame clones only, with some absent. The profile shows about 200,000 clones, approximately 78% of them singletons. Sequenced material: PBMCs. The source of these receptors is a middle-aged woman in good health and CMV-seronegative. Both conserved end residues are part of each CDR3. D genes are given only for firm matches. Some rows mark clone size as missing; the rest say once, few, many or name a class of expanded clone.

15,TRBV6-6,TRBJ1-2,-,-,CASSTALGGGSSYTF,TGTGCCAGCAGTACCGCGTTGGGGGGGGGTAGTAGCTACACCTTC
17,TRBV7-2,TRBJ2-3,TRBD2,-,CASSSGTSGVATDTQYF,TGTGCCAGCAGCTCCGGGACTAGCGGGGTGGCTACAGATACGCAGTATTTT
15,TRBV9,TRBJ2-5,TRBD2,-,CASSDGGGVRETQYF,TGTGCCAGCAGTGACGGGGGGGGAGTCCGGGAGACCCAGTACTTC
15,TRBV27,TRBJ2-7,TRBD1,-,CASSSSGTGTYEQYF,TGTGCCAGCAGTTCATCCGGGACAGGGACCTACGAGCAGTACTTC
15,TRBV5-1,TRBJ2-2,TRBD2,-,CASRASGINTGELFF,TGCGCCAGCCGAGCTAGCGGGATAAACACCGGGGAGCTGTTTTTT
13,TRBV5-1,TRBJ1-1,TRBD1,-,CASSPLQGPEAFF,TGCGCCAGCAGCCCCCTACAGGGGCCTGAAGCTTTCTTT
13,TRBV25-1,TRBJ1-1,-,-,CASSEQGFMEAFF,TGTGCCAGCAGTGAGCAGGGGTTTATGGAAGCTTTCTTT
20,TRBV6-1,TRBJ1-5,-,-,CASSEHPLGVAMDSNQPQHF,TGTGCCAGCAGTGAACACCCTCTAGGGGTGGCAATGGATAGCAATCAGCCCCAGCATTTT
15,TRBV27,TRBJ1-2,-,-,CASSLTSTHWVGYTF,TGTGCCAGCAGTTTAACTAGTACTCACTGGGTAGGCTACACCTTC
13,TRBV11-3,TRBJ2-7,-,-,CASSQGLSYEQYF,TGTGCCAGCAGCCAGGGTCTATCCTACGAGCAGTACTTC
17,TRBV4-1,TRBJ2-3,TRBD2,-,CASSLLAGGGSTDTQYF,TGCGCCAGCAGCTTACTAGCGGGAGGAGGGTCCACAGATACGCAGTATTTT
14,TRBV5-4,TRBJ1-2,TRBD1,once,CASSEGTEYYGYTF,TGTGCCAGCAGCGAAGGGACAGAGTACTATGGCTACACCTTC
14,TRBV7-6,TRBJ1-5,-,-,CAKGGVRGNQPQHF,TGTGCCAAGGGGGGGGTTAGGGGCAATCAGCCCCAGCATTTT
17,TRBV7-2,TRBJ2-2,TRBD2,-,CASSLPLGLGNTGELFF,TGTGCCAGCAGCTTACCACTCGGACTAGGAAACACCGGGGAGCTGTTTTTT
17,TRBV25-1,TRBJ2-3,-,-,CASRKFTSLQNTDTQYF,TGTGCCAGCAGAAAGTTCACAAGTTTGCAAAACACAGATACGCAGTATTTT
16,TRBV15,TRBJ2-3,-,once,CATSREERAWGDTQYF,TGTGCCACCAGCAGAGAAGAGCGGGCTTGGGGAGATACGCAGTATTTT
12,TRBV18,TRBJ2-7,-,-,CASSRQSYEQYF,TGTGCCAGCTCACGACAGTCCTACGAGCAGTACTTC
17,TRBV5-8,TRBJ1-3,-,-,CASSLSRFWARGNTIYF,TGTGCCAGCAGCTTGAGCCGTTTCTGGGCGCGCGGAAACACCATATATTTT
15,TRBV27,TRBJ1-2,TRBD1,-,CASSLSWTGVYGYTF,TGTGCCAGCAGTTTATCGTGGACAGGGGTCTATGGCTACACCTTC
12,TRBV9,TRBJ1-2,-,-,CASSVDGYGYTF,TGTGCCAGCAGCGTAGACGGCTATGGCTACACCTTC
13,TRBV9,TRBJ1-2,-,-,CASSVGRDEGYTF,TGTGCCAGCAGCGTAGGGAGGGATGAAGGCTACACCTTC
13,TRBV6-6,TRBJ2-3,-,few,CASRWRGADTQYF,TGTGCCAGCCGGTGGAGGGGAGCAGATACGCAGTATTTT
15,TRBV4-1,TRBJ2-7,TRBD2,-,CASSHTSGSGYEQYF,TGCGCCAGCAGCCACACTAGCGGGAGCGGTTACGAGCAGTACTTC
15,TRBV19,TRBJ2-6,-,-,CASSVSGSGANVLTF,TGTGCCAGTAGTGTTTCGGGCTCTGGGGCCAACGTCCTGACTTTC
12,TRBV4-1,TRBJ2-1,-,-,CASSQVAGEQFF,TGCGCCAGCAGCCAAGTGGCAGGCGAGCAGTTCTTC
14,TRBV19,TRBJ2-1,TRBD1,-,CASAGTGGTSSRFF,TGTGCCAGTGCCGGGACAGGGGGAACATCTTCACGGTTCTTC
16,TRBV4-1,TRBJ1-1,TRBD1,-,CASSQGTGAMNTEAFF,TGCGCCAGCAGCCAAGGGACAGGGGCGATGAACACTGAAGCTTTCTTT
16,TRBV5-1,TRBJ2-7,TRBD2,few,CASSPGLAGASYEQYF,TGCGCCAGCAGCCCCGGACTAGCGGGGGCCTCCTACGAGCAGTACTTC
16,TRBV4-1,TRBJ1-1,TRBD1,few,CASSQAGTGGLFEAFF,TGCGCCAGCAGCCAAGCAGGGACAGGGGGACTCTTTGAAGCTTTCTTT
12,TRBV30,TRBJ2-5,-,-,CAWSGQGGTQYF,TGTGCCTGGAGTGGACAGGGAGGGACCCAGTACTTC
13,TRBV2,TRBJ1-2,TRBD1,-,CASRQGAGRGYTF,TGTGCCAGCAGGCAGGGGGCTGGCCGTGGCTACACCTTC
19,TRBV21-1,TRBJ2-7,-,-,CASSKRDSAGGFFYYEQYF,TGTGCCAGCAGCAAAAGGGATTCGGCAGGGGGCTTCTTCTACTACGAGCAGTACTTC
17,TRBV27,TRBJ2-4,TRBD2,-,CASSLGVAGLGKNIQYF,TGTGCCAGCAGCCTTGGCGTAGCGGGACTAGGTAAAAACATTCAGTACTTC
12,TRBV4-1,TRBJ1-1,-,-,CASGRGRTEAFF,TGCGCCAGCGGACGGGGTCGTACTGAAGCTTTCTTT
19,TRBV28,TRBJ2-7,TRBD2,-,CASSLPTGLAGGPAYEQYF,TGTGCCAGCAGTTTACCGACTGGACTAGCGGGAGGGCCCGCCTACGAGCAGTACTTC
14,TRBV4-1,TRBJ2-3,-,-,CASSQVGPTDTQYF,TGCGCCAGCAGCCAAGTTGGGCCCACAGATACGCAGTATTTT
13,TRBV19,TRBJ1-5,-,-,CASSIVIGQPQHF,TGTGCCAGTAGTATTGTGATCGGTCAGCCCCAGCATTTT
16,TRBV5-1,TRBJ2-1,-,once,CASSLGAAGSYNEQFF,TGCGCCAGCAGCTTGGGAGCAGCGGGCTCCTACAATGAGCAGTTCTTC
13,TRBV5-1,TRBJ1-5,TRBD1,-,CASPDRNNQPQHF,TGCGCCAGCCCGGACAGGAACAATCAGCCCCAGCATTTT
15,TRBV6-6,TRBJ1-5,TRBD1,-,CASSLQGYSNQPQHF,TGTGCCAGCAGTTTACAGGGGTATAGCAATCAGCCCCAGCATTTT
16,TRBV2,TRBJ2-1,-,-,CASSELGSGVYNEQFF,TGTGCCAGCAGTGAACTAGGATCTGGCGTCTACAATGAGCAGTTCTTC